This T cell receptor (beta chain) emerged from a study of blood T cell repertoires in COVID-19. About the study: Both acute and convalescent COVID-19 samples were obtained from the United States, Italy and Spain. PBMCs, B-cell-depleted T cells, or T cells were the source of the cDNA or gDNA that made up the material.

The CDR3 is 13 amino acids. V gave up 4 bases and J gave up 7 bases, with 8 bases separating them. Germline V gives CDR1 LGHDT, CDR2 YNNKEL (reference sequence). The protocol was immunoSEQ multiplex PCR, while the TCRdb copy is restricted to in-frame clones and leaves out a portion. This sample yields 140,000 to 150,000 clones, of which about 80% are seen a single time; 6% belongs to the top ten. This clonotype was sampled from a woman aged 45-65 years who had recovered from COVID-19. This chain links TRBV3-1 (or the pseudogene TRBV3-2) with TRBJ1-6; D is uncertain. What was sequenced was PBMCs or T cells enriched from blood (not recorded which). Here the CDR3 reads CASSLIQNSPLHF. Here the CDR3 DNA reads TGTGCCAGCAGCCTTATTCAGAATTCACCCCTCCACTTT.